This T cell receptor (beta chain) is drawn from a study of TIL therapy for anti-PD-1-resistant metastatic lung cancer. At the level of the study: Patients had a median age of approximately 50 years (range about 38-85).

The V segment lost 5 bases and the J segment 4 bases; nucleotides outside the gene matches: 14. The germline gives CDR1 MNHEY, CDR2 SMNVEV (reference sequence). The length of the CDR3 is 17 residues. Sequencing used immunoSEQ v3. Sequencing depth was approximately 2 million read pairs for survey level, about 5-6 million for deep. Clones were read by immunoSEQ multiplex PCR, and TCRdb kept only the in-frame ones, dropping some. The sample yields 95,000 or so clones, about 71% seen once. Study results and limitations: Many TIL product clones were absent from baseline tumor, suggesting clonal contraction.

As to time point: pre-treatment sample, taken before nivolumab and TIL therapy. Pleural nodules or supraclavicular lymph nodes made up most of the excised metastases sampled. Tumor harvest preceded PD-1/PD-L1 blockade, followed by nivolumab treatment. Comments on this clone: Its antigen is not known.

Specimen: tumor tissue, collected at baseline. This chain uses TRBV27 with TRBJ2-7, with 10 bases aligning to TRBD2. This receptor was identified in a person aged 25-79 years with non-small cell lung cancer. The CDR3 DNA follows: TGTGCCAGCAGTATCGGGGCTGGTAGCGGGAGGCAATACGAGCAGTACTTC. Residues: CASSIGAGSGRQYEQYF.